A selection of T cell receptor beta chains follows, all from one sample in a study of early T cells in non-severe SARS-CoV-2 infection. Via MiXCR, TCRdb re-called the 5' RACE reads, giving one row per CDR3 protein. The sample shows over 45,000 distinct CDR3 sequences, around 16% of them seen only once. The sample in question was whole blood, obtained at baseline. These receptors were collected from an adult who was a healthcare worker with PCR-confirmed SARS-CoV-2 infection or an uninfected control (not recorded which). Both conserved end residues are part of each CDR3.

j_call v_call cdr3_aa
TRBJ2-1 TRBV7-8 CASSSIVLNEQFF
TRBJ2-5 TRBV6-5 CASSYSGGRSLETQYF
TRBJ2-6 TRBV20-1 CSVPSGAGANVLTF
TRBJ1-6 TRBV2 CASSVTGYSPLHF
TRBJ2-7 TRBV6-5 CASSYSGTGAHEQYF
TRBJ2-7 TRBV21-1 CASSKGFFSYEQYF
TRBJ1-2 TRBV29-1 CSVRGLRGYGYTF
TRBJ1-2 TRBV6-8 CASVGVACYGYTF
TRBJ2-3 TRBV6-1 CASHPGVGDTQYF
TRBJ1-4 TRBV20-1 CSALRALNEKLFF
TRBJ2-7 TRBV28 CASSVGGRATYEQYF
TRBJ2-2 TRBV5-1 CANSPRRAAGELFF
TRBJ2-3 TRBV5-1 CASSLDGGSTDTQYF
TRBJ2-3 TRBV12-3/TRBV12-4 CASSLDTQYF
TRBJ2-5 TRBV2 CASGRTEGQETQYF
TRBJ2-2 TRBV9 CASSVVPRMAGELFF
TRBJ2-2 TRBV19 CASSILGNTGELFF
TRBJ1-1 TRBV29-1 CSVQRPLSTEAFF
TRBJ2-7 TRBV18 CASSAGTGGEQYF
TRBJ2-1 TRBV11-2 CASSLRHEEQFF
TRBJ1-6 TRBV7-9 CASSLGTSGTGVSPLHF
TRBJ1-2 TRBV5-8 CASSQTDVRSYGYTF
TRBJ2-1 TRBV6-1 CASSDEGRYSYNEQFF
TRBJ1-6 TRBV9 CASSVGQGHNNSPLHF
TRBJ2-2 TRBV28 CASSFFMRSAGELFF
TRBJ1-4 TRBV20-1 CSARGDEKLFF
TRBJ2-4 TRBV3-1 CASSQGLAKNIQYF
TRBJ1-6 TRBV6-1 CASSDRGHSPLHF
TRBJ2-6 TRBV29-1 CSVSGDSGANVLTF
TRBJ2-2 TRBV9 CATELANGELFF
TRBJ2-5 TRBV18 CASSPYRGQETQYF
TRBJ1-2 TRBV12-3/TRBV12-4 CASTLRGFNYGYTF
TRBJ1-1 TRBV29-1 CSVFRDRGKSEAFF
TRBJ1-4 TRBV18 CASSPGDNEKLFF
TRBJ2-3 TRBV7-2 CASSLWRDLSDTQYF
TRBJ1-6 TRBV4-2 CASRAEGGANSPLHF